The following is a TCR beta chain sequence with its context. This sample was included in a study of blood T cell repertoires in COVID-19. Looking at the study overall: COVID-19 samples from acute and convalescent phases originated in the United States, Italy and Spain. PBMCs, B-cell-depleted T cells, or T cells were the source of the cDNA or gDNA that made up the material.

Libraries were prepared by immunoSEQ multiplex PCR; TCRdb keeps only in-frame clonotypes and omits some of them. The data contain 270,000 or so clones, roughly 87% of them singletons. Germline V gene sequence: CDR1 SGHRS, CDR2 YFSETQ. The CDR3 totals 15 residues. Trimming took 5 bases from V and 5 from J; bases not matched to a gene: 12. The TCR originated in a human donor in a cohort sampled during active COVID-19. The sequenced sample was peripheral blood. V and J are TRBV5-1 and TRBJ2-7; 8 nucleotides line up with TRBD2. DNA of the CDR3: TGCGCCAGCAGGCTTGCCCGTCTAGCGGGCCACGAGCAGTACTTC. As protein: CASRLARLAGHEQYF.